The rows below give T cell receptor beta chains drawn from one sample of a study of T cells in Graves' hyperthyroidism and ophthalmopathy. TCRdb passed the multiplex PCR reads through MiXCR, listing each CDR3 protein once. The sample has some 370,000 distinct CDR3 sequences; about a sixth are singletons. Input material: blood. The receptors derive from a woman aged 25 to 45 with Graves' hyperthyroidism that later progressed to Graves' ophthalmopathy. Both conserved end residues are part of each CDR3. Fields, in order: J gene, clone size, V gene, D gene, CDR3 DNA, CDR3 protein. The D gene is left open where the match is weak. Only part of the rows carry a size: once, few, many, or a class if the clone is expanded.

TRBJ2-7	many	TRBV3-1	-	TGTGCCAGCAGCCCAGGACGGGGGACCTACGAGCAGTACTTC	CASSPGRGTYEQYF
TRBJ2-4	few	TRBV6-1	-	TGTGCCAGCAGTGAAGCGCTTCGAGTAGCCAAAAACATTCAGTACTTC	CASSEALRVAKNIQYF
TRBJ2-5	many	TRBV27	-	TGTGCCAGCAGCCCCCCAGAGACCCAGTACTTC	CASSPPETQYF
TRBJ2-5	-	TRBV4-1	-	TGCGCCAGCAGCCGACGTCCGGAGGGGCGCGAGACCCAGTACTTC	CASSRRPEGRETQYF
TRBJ2-7	many	TRBV2	-	TGTGCCAGCAGAGAAGACATGGCGGTAGAGCAGTACTTC	CASREDMAVEQYF
TRBJ2-1	few	TRBV6-2/TRBV6-3	-	TGTGCCAGCAGCCGGGACCACAATGAGCAGTTCTTC	CASSRDHNEQFF
TRBJ2-7	many	TRBV3-1	TRBD1	TGTGCCAGCAGCCAAGGATACAGGGGTTCCTACGAGCAGTACTTC	CASSQGYRGSYEQYF
TRBJ2-3	many	TRBV7-9	-	TGTGCCAGCAGCCCCGCGGGGACAGTAACACAGTATTTT	CASSPAGTVTQYF
TRBJ2-1	few	TRBV6-2/TRBV6-3	-	TGTGCCAGCAGTTACCAGGGGGGGAGGGATGAGCAGTTCTTC	CASSYQGGRDEQFF
TRBJ1-2	many	TRBV28	TRBD1	TGTGCCACCTCCGGGACAGATTATGGCTACACCTTC	CATSGTDYGYTF
TRBJ2-2	many	TRBV28	TRBD1	TGTGCCAGCAGGGGACAGGGGAACACCGGGGAGCTGTTTTTT	CASRGQGNTGELFF
TRBJ2-2	-	TRBV12-3/TRBV12-4	-	TGTGCCAGCAGTTTAGGGGCAGGGGGGCACGGGGAGCTGTTTTTT	CASSLGAGGHGELFF
TRBJ2-1	many	TRBV6-1	TRBD1	TGTGCCAGCAGTGAAACCGACAGGGTTTTTGGGCATGAGCAGTTCTTC	CASSETDRVFGHEQFF
TRBJ2-5	many	TRBV10-3	-	TGTGCCATCAGTGATCGTCGGGAGACCCAGTACTTC	CAISDRRETQYF
TRBJ2-2	many	TRBV2	TRBD1	TGTGCCAGCACCCCCGGGACAGGGGGCACCGGGGAGCTGTTTTTT	CASTPGTGGTGELFF
TRBJ2-1	few	TRBV5-1	-	TGCGCCAGCAGCTTGACGAACAATGAGCAGTTCTTC	CASSLTNNEQFF
TRBJ2-3	many	TRBV27	TRBD2	TGTGCCAGCAGTTCCTGGACTAGCGGGGGGGCGGAAGATACGCAGTATTTT	CASSSWTSGGAEDTQYF
TRBJ2-3	-	TRBV11-2	TRBD2	TGTGCCAGCAGCCCCAGGACTAGCGGGGGGCATACAGATACGCAGTATTTT	CASSPRTSGGHTDTQYF
TRBJ1-6	many	TRBV20-1	-	TGCAGTGCAGGCCGGGTCCTGGGTAATTCACCCCTCCACTTT	CSAGRVLGNSPLHF
TRBJ2-7	many	TRBV20-1	TRBD2	TGCAGTGCCGTTAGCGGGGGAGAGACCTACGAGCAGTACTTC	CSAVSGGETYEQYF
TRBJ1-2	many	TRBV3-1	-	TGTGCCAGCAGCCAAAGAGGGACATCGTGGAGCTACACCTTC	CASSQRGTSWSYTF
TRBJ2-7	-	TRBV10-3	-	TGTGCCATCAGTGACGCGCTAGCCTCCTACGAGCAGTACTTC	CAISDALASYEQYF
TRBJ2-5	many	TRBV20-1	-	TGCAGTGCTAGATCGCGGGTCTGGGGGTACGAGACCCAGTACTTC	CSARSRVWGYETQYF
TRBJ1-1	few	TRBV6-1	-	TGTGCCAGCAGTGAATTATGGGGGTACACGGAAGCTTTCTTT	CASSELWGYTEAFF
TRBJ2-2	many	TRBV7-2	-	TGTGCCAGCAGCTTCTTGTCCGGGGAGCTGTTTTTT	CASSFLSGELFF
TRBJ2-3	-	TRBV7-7	-	TGTGCCAGCAGCTTAGAAATAGAAGATACGCAGTATTTT	CASSLEIEDTQYF
TRBJ1-1	-	TRBV12-3/TRBV12-4	-	TGTGCCAGCAAGATTCATGGCACTGAAGCTTTCTTT	CASKIHGTEAFF
TRBJ2-5	-	TRBV29-1	TRBD2	TGCAGCGTTATTAGCGGGCAGGTGTTGGAGACCCAGTACTTC	CSVISGQVLETQYF
TRBJ1-5	many	TRBV6-1	TRBD1	TGTGCCAGCAGTGAAAGTAGGGACAGGGTCGATCAGCCCCAGCATTTT	CASSESRDRVDQPQHF
TRBJ2-1	-	TRBV9	-	TGTGCCAGCAGCGCCGGGGAAATAGGGCGTGAGCAGTTCTTC	CASSAGEIGREQFF
TRBJ2-3	many	TRBV29-1	-	TGCAGCGTTGAAAGGGAAACAGATACGCAGTATTTT	CSVERETDTQYF
TRBJ1-1	few	TRBV28	-	TGTGCCAGCAGTTTAGGACTGTCAGCAAACACTGAAGCTTTCTTT	CASSLGLSANTEAFF
TRBJ2-3	-	TRBV7-3	TRBD2	TGTGCCAGCAGTGACAGCGGGGGCGGAGATACGCAGTATTTT	CASSDSGGGDTQYF
TRBJ2-7	-	TRBV5-1	TRBD1	TGCGCCAGCAGCGACCGGGACAGGGGTTACGAGCAGTACTTC	CASSDRDRGYEQYF
TRBJ1-1	-	TRBV27	-	TGTGCCAGCAGTTTACCTCCAGGGTTCTTGAGCGTCACTGAAGCTTTCTTT	CASSLPPGFLSVTEAFF
TRBJ2-7	many	TRBV27	-	TGTGCCAGCAGTTTGGGGTGGAACTACGAGCAGTACTTC	CASSLGWNYEQYF
TRBJ2-1	many	TRBV12-3/TRBV12-4	-	TGTGCCAGCGGGGGGCGGCGCTCCTACAATGAGCAGTTCTTC	CASGGRRSYNEQFF
TRBJ1-1	many	TRBV5-1	TRBD1	TGCGCCAGCAGCTTTGTCCGGACAGGGGGTGAAGCTTTCTTT	CASSFVRTGGEAFF
TRBJ1-2	many	TRBV28	-	TGTGCCAGCAGTTTTATGGACAGCACATACTATGGCTACACCTTC	CASSFMDSTYYGYTF
TRBJ1-6	-	TRBV20-1	-	TGCAGTGCTAGAGTCCCGCATTCACCCCTCCACTTT	CSARVPHSPLHF
TRBJ2-1	many	TRBV19	TRBD2	TGTGCCAGTAGTCCCCCGACTAGCGGGAGGGCCTTCTTATACAATGAGCAGTTCTTC	CASSPPTSGRAFLYNEQFF
TRBJ1-2	many	TRBV5-1	-	TGCGCCAGCAGCTTTGGGACTGAATCCGTTGGCTACACCTTC	CASSFGTESVGYTF